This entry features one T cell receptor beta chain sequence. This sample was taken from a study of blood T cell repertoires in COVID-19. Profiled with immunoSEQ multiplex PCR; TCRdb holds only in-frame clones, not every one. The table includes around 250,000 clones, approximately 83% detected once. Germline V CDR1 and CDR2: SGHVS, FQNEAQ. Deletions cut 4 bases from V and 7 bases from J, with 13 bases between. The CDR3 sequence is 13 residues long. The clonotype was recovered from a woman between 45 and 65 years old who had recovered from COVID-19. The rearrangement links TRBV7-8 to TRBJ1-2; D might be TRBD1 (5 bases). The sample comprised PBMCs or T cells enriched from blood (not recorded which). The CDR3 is CASSYDRESGYTF. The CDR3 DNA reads TGTGCCAGCAGCTACGACAGAGAAAGTGGCTACACCTTC.